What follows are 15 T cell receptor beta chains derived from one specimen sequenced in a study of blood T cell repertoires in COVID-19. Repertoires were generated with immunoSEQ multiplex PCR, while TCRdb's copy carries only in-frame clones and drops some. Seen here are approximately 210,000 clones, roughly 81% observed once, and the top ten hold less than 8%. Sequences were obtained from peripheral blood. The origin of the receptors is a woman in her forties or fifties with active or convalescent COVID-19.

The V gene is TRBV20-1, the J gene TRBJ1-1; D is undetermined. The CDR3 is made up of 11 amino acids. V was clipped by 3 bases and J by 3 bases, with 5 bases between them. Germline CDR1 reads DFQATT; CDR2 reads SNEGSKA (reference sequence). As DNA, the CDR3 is TGCAGTGCTAGCCCTTACACTGAAGCTTTCTTT. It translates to CSASPYTEAFF.

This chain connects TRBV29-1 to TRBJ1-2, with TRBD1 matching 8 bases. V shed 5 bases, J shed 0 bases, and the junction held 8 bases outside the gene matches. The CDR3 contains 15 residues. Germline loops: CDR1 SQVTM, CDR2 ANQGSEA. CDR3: CSVRQGAKANYGYTF. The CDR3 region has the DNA TGCAGCGTTCGGCAGGGGGCCAAGGCTAACTATGGCTACACCTTC.

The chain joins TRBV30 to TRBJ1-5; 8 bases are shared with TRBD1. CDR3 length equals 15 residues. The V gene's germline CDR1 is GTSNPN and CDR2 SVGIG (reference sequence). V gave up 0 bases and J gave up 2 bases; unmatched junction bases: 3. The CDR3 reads CAWSVKTGGNQPQHF. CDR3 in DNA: TGTGCCTGGAGTGTAAAGACAGGGGGCAATCAGCCCCAGCATTTT.

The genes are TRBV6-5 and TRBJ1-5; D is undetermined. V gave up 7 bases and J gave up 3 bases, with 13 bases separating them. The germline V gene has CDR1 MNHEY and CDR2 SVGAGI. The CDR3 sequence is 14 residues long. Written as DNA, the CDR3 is TGTGCCAGCATCCTTACATCCAACAATCAGCCCCAGCATTTT. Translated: CASILTSNNQPQHF.

The CDR3 here is CASSMVLGVRAEAFF. CDR3 in DNA: TGTGCCAGCAGTATGGTCCTAGGGGTGCGCGCTGAAGCTTTCTTT. The V gene is TRBV2, the J gene TRBJ1-1; TRBD1 is a possible D gene (5 bases). V lost 5 bases and J 6 bases, leaving 19 bases between the germline ends. The germline V gene encodes CDR1 SNHLY and CDR2 FYNNEI. CDR3 length equals 15 residues.

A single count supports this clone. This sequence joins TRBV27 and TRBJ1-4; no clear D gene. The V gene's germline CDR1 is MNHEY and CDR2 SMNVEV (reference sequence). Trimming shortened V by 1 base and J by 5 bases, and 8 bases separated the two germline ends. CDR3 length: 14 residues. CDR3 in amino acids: CASSLWGGNEKLFF. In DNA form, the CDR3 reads TGTGCCAGCAGTTTATGGGGAGGGAATGAAAAACTGTTTTTT. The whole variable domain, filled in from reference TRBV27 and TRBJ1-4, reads EAQVTQNPRYLITVTGKKLTVTCSQNMNHEYMSWYRQDPGLGLRQIYYSMNVEVTDKGDVPEGYKVSRKEKRNFPLILESPSPNQTSLYFCASSLWGGNEKLFFGSGTQLSVL.

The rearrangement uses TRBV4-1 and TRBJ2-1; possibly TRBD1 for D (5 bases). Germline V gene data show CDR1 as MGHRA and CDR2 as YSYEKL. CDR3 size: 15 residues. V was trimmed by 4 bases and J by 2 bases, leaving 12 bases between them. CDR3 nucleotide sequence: TGCGCCAGCAGCCTGTCAGGGTCCCCCTACAATGAGCAGTTCTTC. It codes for CASSLSGSPYNEQFF.

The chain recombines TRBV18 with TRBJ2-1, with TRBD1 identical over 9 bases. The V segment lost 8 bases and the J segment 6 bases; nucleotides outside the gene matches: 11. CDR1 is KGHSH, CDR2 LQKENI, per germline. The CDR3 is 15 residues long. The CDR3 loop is CASPARTGVFNEQFF. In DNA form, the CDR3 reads TGTGCCAGCCCGGCCCGGACAGGGGTGTTCAATGAGCAGTTCTTC.

CDR3 DNA: TGTGCCAGCAGCCCGGGACAGGGTGGGAGAGGGGATGGCTACACCTTC. This gives the protein CASSPGQGGRGDGYTF. V gene TRBV5-4 combines with J gene TRBJ1-2, with 9 bases identical to TRBD1. Germline V lookup: CDR1 SGHNT, CDR2 YYREEE (reference sequence). The CDR3 consists of 16 residues. After removal of 4 bases from V and 6 bases from J, the junction contained 13 bases not matched to a gene.

CDR3 sequence: CASSYSRGTGELFF. CDR3 sequence (DNA): TGTGCCAGCAGTTACAGCAGGGGCACCGGGGAGCTGTTTTTT. The genes are TRBV6-2 or TRBV6-3 and TRBJ2-2; TRBD1 might be the D (6 bases). V was cut by 2 bases and J by 4 bases, with 8 bases left in between. Germline CDR1 is MNHEY and CDR2 is SVGEGT. The CDR3 contains 14 residues.

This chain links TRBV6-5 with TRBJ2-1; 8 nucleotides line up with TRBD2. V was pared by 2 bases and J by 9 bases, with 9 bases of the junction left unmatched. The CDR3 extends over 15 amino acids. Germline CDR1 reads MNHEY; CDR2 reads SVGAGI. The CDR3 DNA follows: TGTGCCAGCAGTTACACTAGAGCGGGGGACCGTGAGCAGTTCTTC. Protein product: CASSYTRAGDREQFF.

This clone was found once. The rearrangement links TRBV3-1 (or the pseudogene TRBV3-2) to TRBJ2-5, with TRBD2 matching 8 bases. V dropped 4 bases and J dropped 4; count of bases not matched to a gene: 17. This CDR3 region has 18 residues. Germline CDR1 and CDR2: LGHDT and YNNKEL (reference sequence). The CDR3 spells CASSPPGSLLAGRETQYF. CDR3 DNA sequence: TGTGCCAGCAGCCCGCCCGGCTCCTTGCTAGCGGGTAGAGAGACCCAGTACTTC.

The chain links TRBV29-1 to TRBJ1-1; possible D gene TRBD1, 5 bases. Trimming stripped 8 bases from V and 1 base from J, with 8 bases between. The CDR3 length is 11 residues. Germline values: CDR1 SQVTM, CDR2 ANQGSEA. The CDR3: CSWTRNTEAFF. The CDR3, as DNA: TGCAGCTGGACAAGGAACACTGAAGCTTTCTTT.

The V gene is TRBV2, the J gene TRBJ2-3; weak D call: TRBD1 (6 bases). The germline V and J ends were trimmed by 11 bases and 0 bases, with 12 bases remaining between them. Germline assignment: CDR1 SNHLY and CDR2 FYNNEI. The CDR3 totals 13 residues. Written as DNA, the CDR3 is TGTGCCGGGGACATCGCTAGCACAGATACGCAGTATTTT. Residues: CAGDIASTDTQYF. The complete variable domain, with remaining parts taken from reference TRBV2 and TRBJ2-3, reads EPEVTQTPSHQVTQMGQEVILRCVPISNHLYFYWYRQILGQKVEFLVSFYNNEISEKSEIFDDQFSVERPDGSNFTLKIRSTKLEDSAMYFCAGDIASTDTQYFGPGTRLTVL.

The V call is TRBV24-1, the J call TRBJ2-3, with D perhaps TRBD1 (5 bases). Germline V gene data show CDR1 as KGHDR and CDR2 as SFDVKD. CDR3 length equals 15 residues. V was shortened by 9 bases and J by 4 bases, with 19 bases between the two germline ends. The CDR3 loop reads CATGHTGRVSDTQYF. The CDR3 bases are TGTGCCACCGGTCACACGGGCAGGGTTTCAGATACGCAGTATTTT.